This T cell receptor beta chain comes out of a study of cytomegalovirus exposure and HLA in healthy donors. Study details: Per a later analysis, the 550 to 850 first-cohort and 100 to 150 validation repertoires shared one platform. Findings and caveats of the study: Most sequenced TCRs were rare (though some public TCRs occurred in many donors). Specificity for CMV antigens was confirmed in vitro for three of the CMV-associated chains.

Clones were sequenced by immunoSEQ multiplex PCR, and TCRdb holds only the in-frame ones, with some missing. The sample lists just over 80,000 clones, approximately 96% seen once, with approximately 1.3% in the top ten. As to this clone: Its target is unknown.

This CDR3 spans 21 amino acids. With 0 bases clipped from V and 1 base from J, the junction kept 21 bases outside the gene matches. Per germline, CDR1 LGHNA and CDR2 YNFKEQ. The TCR was taken from a woman younger than 35 in good health and CMV-seronegative. Sequenced: PBMCs. This chain joins TRBV4-2 and TRBJ2-7, with 7 bases identical to TRBD2. The CDR3 is CASSQENAFPIGGRRSYEQYF. The CDR3, as DNA: TGTGCCAGCAGCCAAGAAAATGCATTTCCAATCGGGGGGAGGCGATCCTACGAGCAGTACTTC.